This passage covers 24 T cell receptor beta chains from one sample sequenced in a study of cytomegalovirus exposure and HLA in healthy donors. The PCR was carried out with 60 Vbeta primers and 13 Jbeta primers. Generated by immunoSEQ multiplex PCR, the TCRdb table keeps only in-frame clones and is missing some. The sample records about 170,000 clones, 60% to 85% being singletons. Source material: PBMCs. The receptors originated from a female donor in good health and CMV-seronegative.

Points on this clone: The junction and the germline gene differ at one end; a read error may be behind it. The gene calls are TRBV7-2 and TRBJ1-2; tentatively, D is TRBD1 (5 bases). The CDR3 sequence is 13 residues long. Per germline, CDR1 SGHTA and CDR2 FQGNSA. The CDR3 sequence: CASSLAGSGGYTF. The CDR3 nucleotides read TGTGCCAGCAGTTTAGCAGGGAGTGGTGGCTACACCTTC.

This CDR3 reads CASGKGGLTTEAFF. CDR3 nucleotide sequence: TGTGCCAGTGGTAAAGGGGGATTGACCACTGAAGCTTTCTTT. This chain connects TRBV19 to TRBJ1-1, with D possibly matching TRBD1 (6 bases). The CDR3 extends over 14 amino acids. The germline gives CDR1 LNHDA, CDR2 SQIVND (reference sequence). Trimming pared 8 bases from V and 4 bases from J, leaving 17 bases between.

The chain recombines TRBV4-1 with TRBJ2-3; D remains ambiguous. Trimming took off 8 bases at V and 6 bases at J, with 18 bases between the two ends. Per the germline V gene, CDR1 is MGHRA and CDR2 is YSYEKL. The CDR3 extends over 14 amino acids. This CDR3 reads CASVSELQADTQYF. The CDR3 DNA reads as TGCGCCAGCGTATCGGAACTTCAGGCGGATACGCAGTATTTT.

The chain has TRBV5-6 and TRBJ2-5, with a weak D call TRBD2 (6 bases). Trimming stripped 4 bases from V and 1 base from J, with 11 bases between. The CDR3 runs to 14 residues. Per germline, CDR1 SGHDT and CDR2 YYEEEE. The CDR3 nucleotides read TGTGCCAGCAGCCCCCGGGGGTTCCAAGAGACCCAGTACTTC. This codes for CASSPRGFQETQYF.

The CDR3 nucleotides read TGTGCCAGCAGCGCTAGTCCCCGGAGTGAAGCTTTCTTT. It yields the protein CASSASPRSEAFF. This sequence joins TRBV9 and TRBJ1-1; D unresolved. V gave up 3 bases and J gave up 7 bases, with 13 bases separating them. CDR3 length: 13 amino acids. From germline, CDR1 is SGDLS and CDR2 YYNGEE.

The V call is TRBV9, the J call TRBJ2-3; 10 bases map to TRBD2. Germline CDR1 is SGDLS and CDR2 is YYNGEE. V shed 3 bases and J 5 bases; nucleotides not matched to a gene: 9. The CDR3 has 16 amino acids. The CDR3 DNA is TGTGCCAGCAGCGGAGACCCCCCTAGCGGGGGAGATACGCAGTATTTT. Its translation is CASSGDPPSGGDTQYF. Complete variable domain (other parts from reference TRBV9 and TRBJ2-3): DSGVTQTPKHLITATGQRVTLRCSPRSGDLSVYWYQQSLDQGLQFLIQYYNGEERAKGNILERFSAQQFPDLHSELNLSSLELGDSALYFCASSGDPPSGGDTQYFGPGTRLTVL.

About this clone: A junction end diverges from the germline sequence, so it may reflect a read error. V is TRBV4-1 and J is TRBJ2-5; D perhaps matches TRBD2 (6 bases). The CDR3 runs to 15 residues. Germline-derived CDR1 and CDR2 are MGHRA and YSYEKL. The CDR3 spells CAGSQSSDPKAIQYF. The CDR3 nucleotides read TGCGCCGGCAGCCAATCTAGCGACCCGAAAGCGATCCAGTACTTC.

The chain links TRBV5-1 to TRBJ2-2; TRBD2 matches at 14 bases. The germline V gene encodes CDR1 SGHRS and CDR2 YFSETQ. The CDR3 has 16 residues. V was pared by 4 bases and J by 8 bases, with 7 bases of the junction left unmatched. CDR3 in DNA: TGCGCCAGCAGCGAGGGACTAGCGGGAGCCGGTGGGGAGCTGTTTTTT. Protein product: CASSEGLAGAGGELFF.

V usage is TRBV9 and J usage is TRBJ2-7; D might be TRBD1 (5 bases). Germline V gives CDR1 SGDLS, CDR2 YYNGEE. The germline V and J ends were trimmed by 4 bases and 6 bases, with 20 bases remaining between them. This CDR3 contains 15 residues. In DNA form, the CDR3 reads TGTGCCAGCAGCTCTCAGACAGTGGCAGTAAGCGAGCAGTACTTC. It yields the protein CASSSQTVAVSEQYF.

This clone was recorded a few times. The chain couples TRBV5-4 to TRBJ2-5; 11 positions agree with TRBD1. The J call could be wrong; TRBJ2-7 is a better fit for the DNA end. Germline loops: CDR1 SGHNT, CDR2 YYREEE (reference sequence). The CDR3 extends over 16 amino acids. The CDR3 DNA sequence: TGTGCCAGCAGCCAGCGGGACAGGGGGTCGCGCGACGAGCAGTACTTC. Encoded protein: CASSQRDRGSRDEQYF.

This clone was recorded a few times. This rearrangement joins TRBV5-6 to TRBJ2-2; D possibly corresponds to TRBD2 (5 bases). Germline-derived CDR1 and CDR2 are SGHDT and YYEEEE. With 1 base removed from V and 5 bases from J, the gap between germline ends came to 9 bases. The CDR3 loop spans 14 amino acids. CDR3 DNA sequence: TGTGCCAGCAGCTTGACTAGGAATACCGGGGAGCTGTTTTTT. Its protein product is CASSLTRNTGELFF.

CDR3 sequence (DNA): TGTGCCAGCATCTCAGGGATCCCTCTCCTCGGCGAGCAGTACTTC. Amino acid sequence: CASISGIPLLGEQYF. V usage is TRBV28 and J usage is TRBJ2-7; D perhaps matches TRBD1 (5 bases). This CDR3 is built from 15 residues. V lost 7 bases, J lost 6 bases, and 22 bases lay in between. In germline, CDR1 is MDHEN, CDR2 SYDVKM.

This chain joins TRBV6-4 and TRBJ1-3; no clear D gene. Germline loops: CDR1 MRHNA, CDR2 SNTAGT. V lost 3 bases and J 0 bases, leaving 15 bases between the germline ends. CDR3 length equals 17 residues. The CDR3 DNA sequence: TGTGCCAGCAGTGATCCTTCACAGATTAACTCTGGAAACACCATATATTTT. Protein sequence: CASSDPSQINSGNTIYF.

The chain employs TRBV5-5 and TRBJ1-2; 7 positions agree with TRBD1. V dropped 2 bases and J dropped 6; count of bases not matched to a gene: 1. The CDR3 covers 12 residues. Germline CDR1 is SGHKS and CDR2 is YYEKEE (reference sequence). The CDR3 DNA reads TGTGCCAGCAGCTTCACAGGGGATGGCTACACCTTC. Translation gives CASSFTGDGYTF.

CDR3 amino acids: CASSIDPELEAFF. CDR3 coding DNA: TGTGCCAGTAGTATAGATCCCGAACTTGAAGCTTTCTTT. The chain employs TRBV19 and TRBJ1-1; D unclear. The CDR3 covers 13 residues. Germline loops: CDR1 LNHDA, CDR2 SQIVND (reference sequence). Deletions cut 0 bases from V and 7 bases from J, with 9 bases between.

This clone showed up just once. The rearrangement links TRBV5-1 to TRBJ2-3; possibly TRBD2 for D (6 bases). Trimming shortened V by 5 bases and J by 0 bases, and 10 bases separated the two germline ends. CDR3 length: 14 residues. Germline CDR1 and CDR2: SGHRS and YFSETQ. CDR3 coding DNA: TGCGCCAGCAGAGGGACTTCTAGCACAGATACGCAGTATTTT. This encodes CASRGTSSTDTQYF.

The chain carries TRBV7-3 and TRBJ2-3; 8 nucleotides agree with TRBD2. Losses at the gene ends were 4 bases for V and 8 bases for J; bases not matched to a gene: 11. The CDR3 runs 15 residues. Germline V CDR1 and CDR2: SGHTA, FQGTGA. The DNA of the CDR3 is TGTGCCAGCAGCTACGGGGGACTAGGTCAGGCTACGCAGTATTTT. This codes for CASSYGGLGQATQYF.

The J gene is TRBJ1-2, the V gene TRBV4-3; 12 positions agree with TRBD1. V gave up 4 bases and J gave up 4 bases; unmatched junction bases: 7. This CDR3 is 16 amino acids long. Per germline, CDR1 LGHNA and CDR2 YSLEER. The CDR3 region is CASSRNRDRGLYGYTF. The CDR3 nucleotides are TGCGCCAGCAGCCGAAACCGGGACAGGGGGCTCTATGGCTACACCTTC.

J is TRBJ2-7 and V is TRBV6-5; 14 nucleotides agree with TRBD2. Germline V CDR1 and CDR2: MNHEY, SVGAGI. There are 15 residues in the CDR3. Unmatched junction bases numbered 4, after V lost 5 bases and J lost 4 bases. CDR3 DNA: TGTGCCAGCAGTAGGGGGACTAGCGGGGGATACGAGCAGTACTTC. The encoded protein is CASSRGTSGGYEQYF.

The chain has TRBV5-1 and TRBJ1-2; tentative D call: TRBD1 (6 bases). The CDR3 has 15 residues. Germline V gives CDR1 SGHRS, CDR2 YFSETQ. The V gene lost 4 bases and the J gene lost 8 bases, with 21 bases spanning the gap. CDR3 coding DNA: TGCGCCAGCAGCCTCCGGGACCCTGGGGGCTTCGGCTACACCTTC. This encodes CASSLRDPGGFGYTF.

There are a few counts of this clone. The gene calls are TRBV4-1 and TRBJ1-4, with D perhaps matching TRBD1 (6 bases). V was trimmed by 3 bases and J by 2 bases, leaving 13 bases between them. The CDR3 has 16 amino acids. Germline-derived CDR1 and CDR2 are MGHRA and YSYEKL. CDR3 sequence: CASSQDTGSTNEKLFF. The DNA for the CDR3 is TGCGCCAGCAGCCAGGATACAGGGTCTACTAATGAAAAACTGTTTTTT.

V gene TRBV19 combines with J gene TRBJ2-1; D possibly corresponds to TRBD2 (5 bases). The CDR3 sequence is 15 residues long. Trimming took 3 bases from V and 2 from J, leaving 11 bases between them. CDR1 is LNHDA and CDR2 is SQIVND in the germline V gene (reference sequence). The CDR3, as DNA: TGTGCCAGTAGTATTGAGCGGAGACCCTACAATGAGCAGTTCTTC. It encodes CASSIERRPYNEQFF.

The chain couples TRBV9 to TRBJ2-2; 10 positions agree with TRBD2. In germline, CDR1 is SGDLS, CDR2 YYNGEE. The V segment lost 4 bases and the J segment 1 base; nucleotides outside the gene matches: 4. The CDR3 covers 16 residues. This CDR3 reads CASSPLAGGNTGELFF. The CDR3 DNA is TGTGCCAGCAGCCCCTTAGCGGGAGGGAACACCGGGGAGCTGTTTTTT.

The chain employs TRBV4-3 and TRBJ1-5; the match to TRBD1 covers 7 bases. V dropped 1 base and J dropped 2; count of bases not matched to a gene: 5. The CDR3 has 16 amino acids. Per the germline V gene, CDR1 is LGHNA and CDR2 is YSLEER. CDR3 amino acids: CASSQAVGTGNQPQHF. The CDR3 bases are TGCGCCAGCAGCCAAGCGGTTGGGACAGGCAATCAGCCCCAGCATTTT.